The 10 T cell receptor beta chains below come from one sample, sequenced in a study of blood T cells in healthy people across ages. Together with a sample-barcoded 5' primer, a J-beta primer mix was included in a second PCR lasting about 6 to 11 cycles. TCRdb used MiXCR to reprocess the 5' RACE reads, holding one entry per CDR3 protein. The table has about 650,000 distinct CDR3 sequences, about 51% seen once. Sequenced sample: blood. Receptors originate from an elderly woman in good health.

The chain recombines TRBV7-3 with TRBJ2-3, with D tentatively TRBD1 (6 bases). Per the germline V gene, CDR1 is SGHTA and CDR2 is FQGTGA. V shed 5 bases and J shed 1 base, with 13 bases lying between them. The CDR3 runs to 15 residues. The CDR3 DNA reads TGTGCCAGCAGCCCGACGAGACAGGGCACAGATACGCAGTATTTT. Translated, it gives CASSPTRQGTDTQYF.

This chain uses TRBV15 with TRBJ1-2, with D uncertain. With 0 bases removed from V and 4 bases from J, the gap between germline ends came to 9 bases. CDR1 and CDR2 (germline): LNHNV, YYDKDF (reference sequence). This CDR3 has 14 residues. The CDR3 here is CATSRDRGTYGYTF. The CDR3 bases are TGTGCCACCAGCAGAGATCGCGGAACCTATGGCTACACCTTC.

J is TRBJ2-3 and V is TRBV5-6; D perhaps matches TRBD2 (5 bases). Looked up from germline, CDR1 is SGHDT and CDR2 is YYEEEE. The CDR3 length is 16 residues. V was pared by 0 bases and J by 3 bases, with 14 bases between. This CDR3 is CASSLGTGLKTDTQYF. CDR3 in DNA: TGTGCCAGCAGCTTGGGGACCGGACTGAAGACAGATACGCAGTATTTT. Combining the CDR3 with reference TRBV5-6 and TRBJ2-3 gives the whole variable domain DAGVTQSPTHLIKTRGQQVTLRCSPKSGHDTVSWYQQALGQGPQFIFQYYEEEERQRGNFPDRFSGHQFPNYSSELNVNALLLGDSALYLCASSLGTGLKTDTQYFGPGTRLTVL.

Notes on this clonotype: A much larger clone is a single base away; this may be a read error. The rearrangement uses TRBV7-2 and TRBJ2-3; D is possibly TRBD2 (5 bases). CDR1 is SGHTA, CDR2 FQGNSA, per germline. V lost 5 bases to trimming and J lost 2 bases, with 11 bases between them. This CDR3 contains 14 residues. CDR3 nucleotides: TGTGCCAGCAGCGTGGCGAGGGTCACAGATACGCAGTATTTT. It codes for CASSVARVTDTQYF. The full variable domain, with the rest looked up from reference TRBV7-2 and TRBJ2-3, is GAGVSQSPSNKVTEKGKDVELRCDPISGHTALYWYRQSLGQGLEFLIYFQGNSAPDKSGLPSDRFSAERTGGSVSTLTIQRTQQEDSAVYLCASSVARVTDTQYFGPGTRLTVL.

In this sample, this clonotype turned up many times. The gene calls are TRBV6-2 or TRBV6-3 and TRBJ2-7; TRBD2 might be the D (5 bases). V shed 4 bases and J shed 3 bases, with 19 bases lying between them. The CDR3 runs 16 residues. The V gene's germline CDR1 is MNHEY and CDR2 SVGEGT. DNA of the CDR3: TGTGCCAGCAGTTCCCCTCCTGAGAGGGTCTACTACGAGCAGTACTTC. Protein sequence: CASSSPPERVYYEQYF.

This clonotype was detected many times. The J gene is TRBJ2-7, the V gene TRBV20-1, with 7 bases identical to TRBD2. The junction had 3 bases not matched to a gene; V was cut back by 6 bases and J by 4 bases. Looked up from germline, CDR1 is DFQATT and CDR2 is SNEGSKA (reference sequence). The CDR3 loop spans 11 amino acids. For the CDR3, the DNA is TGCAGTGCGCGGGGGATTTACGAGCAGTACTTC. Translating it yields CSARGIYEQYF.

This clonotype was recorded a few times. The chain joins TRBV18 to TRBJ1-1; D is undetermined. This CDR3 has 15 residues. V lost 1 base and J 2 bases, leaving 11 bases between the germline ends. Germline-derived CDR1 and CDR2 are KGHSH and LQKENI. CDR3 in amino acids: CASSPRATSNTEAFF. CDR3 coding DNA: TGTGCCAGCTCACCACGCGCAACAAGCAACACTGAAGCTTTCTTT.

The CDR3, as DNA: TGTGCCAGCAGGCCGACAAGTACAAAAGAGACCCAGTACTTC. The encoded protein is CASRPTSTKETQYF. The genes are TRBV2 and TRBJ2-5, with D uncertain. The V gene lost 6 bases and the J gene lost 3 bases, with 14 bases spanning the gap. The CDR3 length is 14 residues. The germline CDR1 and CDR2 sequences are SNHLY and FYNNEI.

The rearrangement uses TRBV7-3 and TRBJ2-2; unclear D gene. The V gene's germline CDR1 is SGHTA and CDR2 FQGTGA. This CDR3 comprises 12 residues. Trimming stripped 5 bases from V and 8 bases from J, with 9 bases between. This CDR3 reads CASSQLGGELFF. The CDR3 DNA is TGTGCCAGCAGCCAGCTGGGTGGGGAGCTGTTTTTT.

This clonotype was detected ten times or more. The rearrangement uses TRBV11-2 and TRBJ2-3; 7 positions match TRBD1. Germline V gene data show CDR1 as SGHAT and CDR2 as FQNNGV. Unmatched junction bases numbered 6, after V lost 4 bases and J lost 8 bases. This CDR3 is built from 13 residues. DNA for the CDR3: TGTGCCAGCAGCTCCGGGACAGCGGTTACGCAGTATTTT. Amino acid sequence: CASSSGTAVTQYF.